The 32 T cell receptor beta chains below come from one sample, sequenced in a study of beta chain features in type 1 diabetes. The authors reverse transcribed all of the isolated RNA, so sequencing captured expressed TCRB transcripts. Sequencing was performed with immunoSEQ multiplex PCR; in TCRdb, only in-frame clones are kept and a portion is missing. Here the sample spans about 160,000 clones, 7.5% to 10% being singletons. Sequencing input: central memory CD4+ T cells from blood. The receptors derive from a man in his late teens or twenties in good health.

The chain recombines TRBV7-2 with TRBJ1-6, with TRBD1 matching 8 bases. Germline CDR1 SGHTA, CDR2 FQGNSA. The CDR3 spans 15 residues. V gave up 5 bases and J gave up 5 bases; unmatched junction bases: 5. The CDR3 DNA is TGTGCCAGCAGCCCCCCAGGGGGCCATAATTCACCCCTCCACTTT. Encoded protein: CASSPPGGHNSPLHF. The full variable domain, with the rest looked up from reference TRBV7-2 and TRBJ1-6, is GAGVSQSPSNKVTEKGKDVELRCDPISGHTALYWYRQSLGQGLEFLIYFQGNSAPDKSGLPSDRFSAERTGGSVSTLTIQRTQQEDSAVYLCASSPPGGHNSPLHFGNGTRLTVT.

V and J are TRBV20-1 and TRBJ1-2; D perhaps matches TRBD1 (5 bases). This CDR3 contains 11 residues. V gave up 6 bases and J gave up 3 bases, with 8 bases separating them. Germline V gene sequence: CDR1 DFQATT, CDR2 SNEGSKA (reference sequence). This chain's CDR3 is CSARADYGYTF. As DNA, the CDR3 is TGCAGTGCCAGGGCAGACTATGGCTACACCTTC.

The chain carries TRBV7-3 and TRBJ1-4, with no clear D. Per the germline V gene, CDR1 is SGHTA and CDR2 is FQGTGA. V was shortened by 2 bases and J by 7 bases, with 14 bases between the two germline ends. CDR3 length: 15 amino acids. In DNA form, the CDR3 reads TGTGCCAGCAGCTTAGCGCGACGGCGGGGTGAAAAACTGTTTTTT. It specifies CASSLARRRGEKLFF.

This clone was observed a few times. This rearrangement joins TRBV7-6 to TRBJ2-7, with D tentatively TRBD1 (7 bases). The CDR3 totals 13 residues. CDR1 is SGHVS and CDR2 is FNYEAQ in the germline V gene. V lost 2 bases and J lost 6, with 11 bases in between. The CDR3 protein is CASSLRQGGEQYF. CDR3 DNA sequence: TGTGCCAGCAGCTTACGGCAGGGGGGCGAGCAGTACTTC.

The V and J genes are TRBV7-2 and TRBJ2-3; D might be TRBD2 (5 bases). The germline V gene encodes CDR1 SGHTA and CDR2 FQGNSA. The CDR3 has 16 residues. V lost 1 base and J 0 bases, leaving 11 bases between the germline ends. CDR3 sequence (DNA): TGTGCCAGCAGCTTAGTGGTCGGGGAAAGCACAGATACGCAGTATTTT. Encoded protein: CASSLVVGESTDTQYF.

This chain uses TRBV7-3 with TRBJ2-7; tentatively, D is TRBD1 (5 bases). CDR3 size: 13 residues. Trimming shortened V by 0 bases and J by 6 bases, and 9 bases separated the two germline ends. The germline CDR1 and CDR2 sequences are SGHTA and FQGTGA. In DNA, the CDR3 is TGTGCCAGCAGCTTAACGTTGCAGGGCGAGCAGTACTTC. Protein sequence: CASSLTLQGEQYF.

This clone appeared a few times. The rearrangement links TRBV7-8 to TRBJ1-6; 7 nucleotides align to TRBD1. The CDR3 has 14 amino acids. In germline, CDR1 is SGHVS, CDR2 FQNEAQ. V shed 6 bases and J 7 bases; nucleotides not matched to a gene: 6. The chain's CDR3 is CASRLTGVNSPLHF. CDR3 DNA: TGTGCCAGCAGACTCACAGGGGTGAATTCACCCCTCCACTTT.

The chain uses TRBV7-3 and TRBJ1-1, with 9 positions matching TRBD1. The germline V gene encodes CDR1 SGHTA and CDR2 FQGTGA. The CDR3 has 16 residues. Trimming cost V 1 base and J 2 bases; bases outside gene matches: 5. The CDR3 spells CASSLMGTGLNTEAFF. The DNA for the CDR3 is TGTGCCAGCAGCTTAATGGGGACAGGGTTAAACACTGAAGCTTTCTTT.

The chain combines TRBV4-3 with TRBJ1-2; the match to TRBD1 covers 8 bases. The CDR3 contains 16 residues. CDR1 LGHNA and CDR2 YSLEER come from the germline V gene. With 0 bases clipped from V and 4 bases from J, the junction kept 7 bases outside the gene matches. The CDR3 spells CASSQETRTGRYGYTF. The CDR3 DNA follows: TGCGCCAGCAGCCAAGAAACCAGGACAGGGCGCTATGGCTACACCTTC.

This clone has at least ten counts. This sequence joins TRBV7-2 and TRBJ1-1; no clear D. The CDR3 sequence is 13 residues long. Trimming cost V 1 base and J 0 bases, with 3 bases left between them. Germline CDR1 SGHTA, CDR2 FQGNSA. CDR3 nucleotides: TGTGCCAGCAGCTTAGACATGAACACTGAAGCTTTCTTT. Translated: CASSLDMNTEAFF.

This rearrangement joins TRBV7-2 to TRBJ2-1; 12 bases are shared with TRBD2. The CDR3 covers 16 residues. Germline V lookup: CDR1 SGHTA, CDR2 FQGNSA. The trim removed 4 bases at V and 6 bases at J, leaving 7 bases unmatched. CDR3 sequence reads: CASSSTASGGANEQFF. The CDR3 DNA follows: TGTGCCAGCAGCTCGACCGCTAGCGGGGGGGCCAATGAGCAGTTCTTC.

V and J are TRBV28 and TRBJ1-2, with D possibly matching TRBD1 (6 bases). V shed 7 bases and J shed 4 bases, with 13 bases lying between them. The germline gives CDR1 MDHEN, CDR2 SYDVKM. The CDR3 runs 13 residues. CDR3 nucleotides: TGTGCCAGCAAGGCCGGGACACTCTATGGCTACACCTTC. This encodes CASKAGTLYGYTF.

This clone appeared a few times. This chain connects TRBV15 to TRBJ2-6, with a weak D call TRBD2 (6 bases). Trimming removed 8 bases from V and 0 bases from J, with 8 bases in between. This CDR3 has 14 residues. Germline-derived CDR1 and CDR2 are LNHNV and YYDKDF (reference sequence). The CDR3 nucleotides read TGTGCCACCCGGAGGGACTCTGGGGCCAACGTCCTGACTTTC. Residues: CATRRDSGANVLTF.

Here the CDR3 reads CASSQPTGQPYGYTF. The CDR3 region has the DNA TGTGCCAGCAGCCAACCTACGGGACAGCCCTATGGCTACACCTTC. V and J are TRBV7-2 and TRBJ1-2; TRBD1 matches at 7 bases. The CDR3 sequence is 15 residues long. The germline CDR1 and CDR2 sequences are SGHTA and FQGNSA. The J segment lost 4 bases and the V segment lost 5 bases, leaving 10 bases of the junction unmatched.

CDR3 residues: CASSQETSGRTNEQFF. CDR3 bases: TGTGCCAGCAGCCAGGAAACTAGCGGGAGGACGAATGAGCAGTTCTTC. The chain employs TRBV4-2 and TRBJ2-1; TRBD2 matches at 12 bases. The length of the CDR3 is 16 residues. The germline CDR1 and CDR2 sequences are LGHNA and YNFKEQ. V gave up 3 bases and J gave up 7 bases; unmatched junction bases: 7.

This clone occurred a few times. CDR3 residues: CASSSTSGTDTQYF. Here the CDR3 DNA reads TGCGCCAGCAGCTCGACTAGCGGCACAGATACGCAGTATTTT. The rearrangement links TRBV5-1 to TRBJ2-3; 8 nucleotides align to TRBD2. Germline-derived CDR1 and CDR2 are SGHRS and YFSETQ. The CDR3 length is 14 residues. V shed 3 bases and J 1 base; nucleotides not matched to a gene: 1.

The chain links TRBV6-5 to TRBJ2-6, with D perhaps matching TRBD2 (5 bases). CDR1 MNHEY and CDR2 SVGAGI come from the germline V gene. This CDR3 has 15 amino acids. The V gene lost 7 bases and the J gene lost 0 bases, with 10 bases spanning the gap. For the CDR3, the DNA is TGTGCCAGCACCGGACTGAACTCTGGGGCCAACGTCCTGACTTTC. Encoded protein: CASTGLNSGANVLTF.

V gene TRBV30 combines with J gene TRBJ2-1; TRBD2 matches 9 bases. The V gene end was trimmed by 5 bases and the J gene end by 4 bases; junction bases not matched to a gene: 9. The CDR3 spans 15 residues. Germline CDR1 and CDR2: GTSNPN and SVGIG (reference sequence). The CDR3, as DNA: TGTGCCTGGGACCAGGGGCTAGCGGGGTACAATGAGCAGTTCTTC. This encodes CAWDQGLAGYNEQFF.

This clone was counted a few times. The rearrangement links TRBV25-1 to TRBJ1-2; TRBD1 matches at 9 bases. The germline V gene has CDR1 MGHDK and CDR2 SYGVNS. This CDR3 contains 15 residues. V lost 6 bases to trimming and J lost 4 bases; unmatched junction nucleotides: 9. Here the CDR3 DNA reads TGTGCCAGCAGCCCCACAGGGGGCAGCGTCTATGGCTACACCTTC. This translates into CASSPTGGSVYGYTF.

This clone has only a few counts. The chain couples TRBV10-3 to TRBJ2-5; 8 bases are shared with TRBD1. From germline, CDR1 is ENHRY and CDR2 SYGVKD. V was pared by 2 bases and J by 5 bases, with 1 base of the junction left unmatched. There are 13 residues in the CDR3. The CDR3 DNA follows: TGTGCCATCAGTGAGAACAGGGGGGAGACCCAGTACTTC. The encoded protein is CAISENRGETQYF.

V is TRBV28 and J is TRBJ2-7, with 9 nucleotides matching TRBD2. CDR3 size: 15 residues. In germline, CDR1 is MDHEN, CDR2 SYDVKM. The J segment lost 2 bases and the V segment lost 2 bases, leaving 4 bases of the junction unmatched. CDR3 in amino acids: CASSLAGGVTYEQYF. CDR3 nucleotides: TGTGCCAGCAGTTTAGCGGGAGGGGTTACCTACGAGCAGTACTTC.

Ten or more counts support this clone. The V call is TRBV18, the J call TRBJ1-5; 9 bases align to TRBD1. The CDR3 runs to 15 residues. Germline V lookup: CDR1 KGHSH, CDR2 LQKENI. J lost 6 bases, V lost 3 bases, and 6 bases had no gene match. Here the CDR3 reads CASSPGTGTFQPQHF. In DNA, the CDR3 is TGTGCCAGCTCACCCGGGACAGGGACGTTTCAGCCCCAGCATTTT.

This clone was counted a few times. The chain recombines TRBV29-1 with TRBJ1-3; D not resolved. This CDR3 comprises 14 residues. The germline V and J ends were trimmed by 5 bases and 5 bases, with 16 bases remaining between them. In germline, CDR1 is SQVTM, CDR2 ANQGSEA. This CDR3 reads CSVSPSQSRNTIYF. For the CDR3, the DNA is TGCAGCGTTTCCCCATCACAGAGCCGAAACACCATATATTTT.

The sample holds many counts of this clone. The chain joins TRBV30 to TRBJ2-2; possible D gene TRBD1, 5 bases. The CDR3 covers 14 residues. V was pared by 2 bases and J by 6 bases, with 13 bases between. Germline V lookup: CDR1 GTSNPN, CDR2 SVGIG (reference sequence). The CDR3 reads CAWSIKLGAGELFF. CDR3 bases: TGTGCCTGGAGTATCAAGCTAGGGGCCGGGGAGCTGTTTTTT.

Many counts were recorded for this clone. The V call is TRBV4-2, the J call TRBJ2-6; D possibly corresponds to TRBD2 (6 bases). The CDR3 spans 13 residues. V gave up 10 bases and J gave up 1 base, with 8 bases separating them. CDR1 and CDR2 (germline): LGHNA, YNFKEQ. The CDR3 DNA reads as TGTGCCATCGGGACTTCTGGGGCCAACGTCCTGACTTTC. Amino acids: CAIGTSGANVLTF.

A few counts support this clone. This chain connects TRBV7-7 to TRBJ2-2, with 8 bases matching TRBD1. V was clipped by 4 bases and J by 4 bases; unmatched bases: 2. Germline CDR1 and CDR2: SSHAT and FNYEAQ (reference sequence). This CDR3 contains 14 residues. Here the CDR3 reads CASSYTGGTGELFF. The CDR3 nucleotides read TGTGCCAGCAGCTATACAGGGGGCACCGGGGAGCTGTTTTTT.

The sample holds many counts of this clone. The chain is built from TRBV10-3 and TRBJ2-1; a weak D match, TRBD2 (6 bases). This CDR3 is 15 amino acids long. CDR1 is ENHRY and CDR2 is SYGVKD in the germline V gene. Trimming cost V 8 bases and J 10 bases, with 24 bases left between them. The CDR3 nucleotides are TGTGCCATCCGGGTTAAAGCGGGTGACGATGGGGAGCAGTTCTTC. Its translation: CAIRVKAGDDGEQFF.

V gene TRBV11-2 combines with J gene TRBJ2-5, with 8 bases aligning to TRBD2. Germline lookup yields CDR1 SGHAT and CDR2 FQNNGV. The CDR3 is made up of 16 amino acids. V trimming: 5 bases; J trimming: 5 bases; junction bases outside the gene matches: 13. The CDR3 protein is CASSDRDSGEVETQYF. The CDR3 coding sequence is TGTGCCAGCAGCGACCGGGATAGCGGGGAGGTTGAGACCCAGTACTTC.

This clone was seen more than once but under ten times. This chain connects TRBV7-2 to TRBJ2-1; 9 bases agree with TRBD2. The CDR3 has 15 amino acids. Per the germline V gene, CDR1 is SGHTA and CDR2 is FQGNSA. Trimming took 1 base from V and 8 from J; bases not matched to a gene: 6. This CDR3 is CASSLGGRAVDEQFF. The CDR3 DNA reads TGTGCCAGCAGCTTAGGCGGGAGGGCCGTCGATGAGCAGTTCTTC.

The DNA of the CDR3 is TGTGCCAGCAGTCTTCGTACTAGCGATCAAGAGACCCAGTACTTC. As protein: CASSLRTSDQETQYF. This rearrangement joins TRBV6-6 to TRBJ2-5, with 7 bases fitting TRBD2. Per germline, CDR1 MNHNY and CDR2 SVGAGI (reference sequence). This CDR3 is built from 15 residues. The V and J ends lost 5 bases and 2 bases, in that order; junction bases with no gene match: 8.

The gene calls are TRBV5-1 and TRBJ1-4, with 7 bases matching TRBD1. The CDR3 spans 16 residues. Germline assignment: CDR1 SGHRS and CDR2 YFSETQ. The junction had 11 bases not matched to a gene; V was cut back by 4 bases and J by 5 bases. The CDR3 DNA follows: TGCGCCAGCAGCCTCACCGGGACAGTTGAAAATGAAAAACTGTTTTTT. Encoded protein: CASSLTGTVENEKLFF.

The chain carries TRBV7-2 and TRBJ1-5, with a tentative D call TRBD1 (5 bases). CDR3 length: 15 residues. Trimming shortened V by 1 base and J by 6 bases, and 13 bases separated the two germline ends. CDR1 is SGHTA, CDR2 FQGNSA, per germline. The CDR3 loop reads CASSLGGSLLQPQHF. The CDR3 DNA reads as TGTGCCAGCAGCTTAGGGGGCAGTCTGCTTCAGCCCCAGCATTTT.